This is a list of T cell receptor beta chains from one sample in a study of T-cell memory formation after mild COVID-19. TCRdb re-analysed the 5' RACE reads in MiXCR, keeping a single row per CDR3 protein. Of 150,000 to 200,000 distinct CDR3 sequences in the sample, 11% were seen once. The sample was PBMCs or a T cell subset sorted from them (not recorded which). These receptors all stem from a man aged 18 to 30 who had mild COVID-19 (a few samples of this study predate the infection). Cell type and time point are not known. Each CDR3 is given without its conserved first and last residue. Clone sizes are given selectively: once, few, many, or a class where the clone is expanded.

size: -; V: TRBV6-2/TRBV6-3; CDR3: ASSDQGYTEAF
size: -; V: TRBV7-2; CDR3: ASSLAVGHTYEHY
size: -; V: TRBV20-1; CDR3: SAEWFPNVLT
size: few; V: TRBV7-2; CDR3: ASSLDGRAFGNTIY
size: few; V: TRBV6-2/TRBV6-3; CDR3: ASSYSLAGGLFSDTQY
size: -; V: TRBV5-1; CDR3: ASSFWTAGLNTEAF
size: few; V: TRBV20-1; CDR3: SANPQRTGELF
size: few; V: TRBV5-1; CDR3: ASSSGGRGSSEQY
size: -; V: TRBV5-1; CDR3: ASSFSGAITDTQY
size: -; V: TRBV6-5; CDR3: ASSYSMRRGSINEQY
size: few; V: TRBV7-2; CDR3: ASSSRGQGLYGYT
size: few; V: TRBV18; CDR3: ASSPITGTNTGELF
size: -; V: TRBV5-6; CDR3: ASSYRDSGVYNSPLH
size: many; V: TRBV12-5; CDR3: ASGLVGRYNEQF
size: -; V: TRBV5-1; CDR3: ASSFGTSGGSETQY
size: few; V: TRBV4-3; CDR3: ASSQERTSVRELF
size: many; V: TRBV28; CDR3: ASSAGTVYGYT
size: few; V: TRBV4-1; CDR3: ASSQATRKF
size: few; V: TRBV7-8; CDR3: ASSRRGGGPDTQY
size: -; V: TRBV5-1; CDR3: ASSLTGQGGTEAF
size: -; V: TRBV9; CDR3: ASSGTLPGDTQY
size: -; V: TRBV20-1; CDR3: SASQGQQPQH
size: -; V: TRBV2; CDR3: ASRPWEGQRGTQY
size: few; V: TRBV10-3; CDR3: AISAGQGVSNSPLH
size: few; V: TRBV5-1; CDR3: ASSAPDRGRTEAF
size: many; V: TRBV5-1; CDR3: ASSPQGTEAF
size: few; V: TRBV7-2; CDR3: RVGDETQY